The rows below give T cell receptor beta chains drawn from one sample of a study of cytomegalovirus exposure and HLA in healthy donors. Sequencing was performed with immunoSEQ multiplex PCR; in TCRdb, only in-frame clones are kept and a portion is missing. Among 150,000 or so clones listed, 84% were seen once. The sample was PBMCs. Receptor source: a boy younger than 10 in good health and CMV-seronegative. Each CDR3 is given with its conserved first and last residue. The D gene is left open where the match is weak. Clone size is given for some rows only: seen once, a few or many times, or a class if the clone is expanded.

d_call j_call clone_size v_call cdr3_nt cdr3_aa
NA TRBJ2-4 NA TRBV6-1 TGTGCCAGCAGTGAAGAAGCTAGCGAAGCCAAAAACATTCAGTACTTC CASSEEASEAKNIQYF
TRBD1 TRBJ1-2 NA TRBV19 TGTGCCAGTAGTATGAGGACAGGGCTGAACTATGGCTACACCTTC CASSMRTGLNYGYTF
TRBD1 TRBJ1-1 NA TRBV7-9 TGTGCCAGCAGCTTCGGACCGGGACAGCGCTTGAACACTGAAGCTTTCTTT CASSFGPGQRLNTEAFF
TRBD2 TRBJ2-1 NA TRBV25-1 TGTGCCAGCAGTGAACGGGGGGAGGCCCCACCTTACAATGAGCAGTTCTTC CASSERGEAPPYNEQFF
TRBD2 TRBJ2-5 NA TRBV7-9 TGTGCCAGCAGCCGACTAGCGGGAGAAGAGACCCAGTACTTC CASSRLAGEETQYF
NA TRBJ1-5 NA TRBV19 TGTGCCAGTAATCGGAGGGATCAGCCCCAGCATTTT CASNRRDQPQHF
TRBD1 TRBJ1-5 few TRBV6-5 TGTGCCAGCAGGGATACAGGGGCCGATCAGCCCCAGCATTTT CASRDTGADQPQHF
NA TRBJ1-3 NA TRBV2 TGTGCCAGCAGTGAAGTTATCGGAAACACCATATATTTT CASSEVIGNTIYF
TRBD1 TRBJ1-4 NA TRBV2 TGTGCCAGCAGTGAATGGGGACAGGGGTATGAAATACTGTTTTTT CASSEWGQGYEILFF
NA TRBJ2-7 NA TRBV6-6 TGTGCCAGCAGTACCCTATTGTACGAGCAGTACTTC CASSTLLYEQYF
NA TRBJ2-7 NA TRBV28 TGTGCCAGCAACTCTGCCGGGGTCCACGAGCAGTACTTC CASNSAGVHEQYF
NA TRBJ2-7 NA TRBV2 TGTGCCAGCAGTGAAGCGGTAGCGTTTTACGAGCAGTACTTC CASSEAVAFYEQYF
NA TRBJ1-4 NA TRBV2 TGTGCCAGCAGTCGGACTAATGAAAAACTGTTTTTT CASSRTNEKLFF
NA TRBJ2-6 NA TRBV7-9 TGTGCCAGCAGCTTAAATAGCTGGGCTGGGGCCAACGTCCTGACTTTC CASSLNSWAGANVLTF
TRBD2 TRBJ2-7 NA TRBV7-8 TGTGCCAGCAGCTTAGGGTTTAGCGGGAGGGCCCCCTACGAGCAGTACTTC CASSLGFSGRAPYEQYF
NA TRBJ2-1 NA TRBV7-2 TGTGCCAGCAGCTGGGGGGGGCCATACAATGAGCAGTTCTTC CASSWGGPYNEQFF
NA TRBJ1-1 NA TRBV18 TGTGCCAGCTCACCAGAGCGGGTGGGATTGAACACTGAAGCTTTCTTT CASSPERVGLNTEAFF
NA TRBJ2-7 once TRBV25-1 TGTGCCAGCAGTGCGGGGGGCTTGAACGAGCAGTACTTC CASSAGGLNEQYF
NA TRBJ1-1 NA TRBV29-1 TGCAACGTTGAAGATCTGAGACTTCCTGAAGCTTTCTTT CNVEDLRLPEAFF
TRBD2 TRBJ2-2 NA TRBV2 TGTGCCAGCAGTGAAAGGCTAGCGGGACGATCCGGGGAGCTGTTTTTT CASSERLAGRSGELFF
TRBD1 TRBJ2-5 NA TRBV11-2 TGTGCCAGCAGCCAGGGACAGTTCCAAGAGACCCAGTACTTC CASSQGQFQETQYF
NA TRBJ2-3 NA TRBV7-9 TGTGCCAGCAGCTCCACTAGGAGCACAGATACGCAGTATTTT CASSSTRSTDTQYF
TRBD1 TRBJ1-2 NA TRBV5-1 TGCGCCAGCAGCTCGTCGACAGGGGGGCCTAACTATGGCTACACCTTC CASSSSTGGPNYGYTF
TRBD1 TRBJ1-3 NA TRBV12-5 TGTGCTAGTGCCATGGGACAGCCGATCTCTGGAAACACCATATATTTT CASAMGQPISGNTIYF
TRBD1 TRBJ2-2 NA TRBV18 TGTGCCAGCTCGCTCCGGGACAGTACCGGGGAGCTGTTTTTT CASSLRDSTGELFF
NA TRBJ2-6 few TRBV18 TGTGCCAGCTCCCCGACTGGGGCGTCCGGGGCCAACGTCCTGACTTTC CASSPTGASGANVLTF
TRBD2 TRBJ2-1 NA TRBV9 TGTGCCAGCAGCGCCCTAGCGGGAGTAGACAATGAGCAGTTCTTC CASSALAGVDNEQFF
NA TRBJ2-7 NA TRBV11-3 TGTGCCAGCAGCTTAGATACTCACGAGCAGTACTTC CASSLDTHEQYF
NA TRBJ1-2 NA TRBV6-5 TGTGCCAGCAGTTACTCGGAGGAGATTTTTAACTATGGCTACACCTTC CASSYSEEIFNYGYTF
TRBD2 TRBJ2-7 NA TRBV28 TGTGCCAGCAGTTTTGCGGTCCCGCGGGAGAGCTACGAGCAGTACTTC CASSFAVPRESYEQYF
NA TRBJ1-5 NA TRBV28 TGTGCCAGCAGACCCGCGGGGGCGCTCAATCAGCCCCAGCATTTT CASRPAGALNQPQHF
TRBD1 TRBJ1-5 NA TRBV19 TGTGCCAGTAGTAACCTTGGGACAGGGGGGAGCAATCAGCCCCAGCATTTT CASSNLGTGGSNQPQHF
TRBD2 TRBJ2-1 NA TRBV28 TGTGCCAGCAACCCTGGGGCTAGCGGGAGTCTATACAATGAGCAGTTCTTC CASNPGASGSLYNEQFF
NA TRBJ2-5 NA TRBV6-5 TGTGCCAGCAGAACAGGGAACCAAGAGACCCAGTACTTC CASRTGNQETQYF
TRBD1 TRBJ1-2 NA TRBV28 TGTGCCAGCAGTTTAGGAATGGGACAGGGTATTTCTTACACCTTC CASSLGMGQGISYTF